The T cell receptor (beta chain) under discussion was sequenced for a study of PD-L1 blockade in urothelial cancer (dated by TCRdb to about 2017). For context, the study as a whole: About 85% of the roughly 29 patients were males with bladder-origin urothelial cancer, and about two thirds of the roughly 30 reported a prior smoking history. An ECOG performance status of 0 or 1 was recorded for the patients, and 0 to 3 prior chemotherapy regimens had been received by the patients. Blood samples were analyzed at two time points: 3 weeks after treatment start (second dose) and 6 weeks after treatment start. A median of about 140,000 T cells and around 81,000 unique TCRs was obtained from blood samples, and a median clonality of 0.080 was observed. The study was an exploratory multi-omic analysis of somatic, immune and clinical correlates of response to PD-L1 blockade with atezolizumab in urothelial cancer. TCR sequencing covered pretreatment tumor samples and matched, serially collected peripheral blood taken before and after atezolizumab treatment. Durable clinical benefit was defined as progression-free survival longer than 6 months, and TCR features were also tested against progression-free and overall survival. In the same patients, whole exome sequencing and RNA sequencing of pretreatment tumors were performed in addition to TCR sequencing. Roughly 10 patients achieved durable clinical benefit and 20 did not. Pretreatment blood TCR-seq was available for twenty-nine patients, at least one posttreatment blood collection was obtained for 25 or so patients, and tumor TCR-seq was available for 25 or so patients. Points the paper makes about the study in general: Among patients with durable benefit, tumor-associated TCR clones showed greater expansion in peripheral blood 3 weeks after treatment started (n = 22, p = 0.022). A pretreatment peripheral blood TCR clonality below the median was linked to improved progression-free and overall survival. Because the sample size was small (n = 29) and many of the analyses were exploratory, the results are meant to be hypothesis-generating.

The table lists this clone with a few counts. Which antigen it targets is not known. Per-base qualities were not stored, and no clone one base away is much larger. The time point tag for this specimen amounts to: pretreatment peripheral blood. The Qiagen DNeasy Blood extraction kit was used to purify genomic DNA from total PBMCs and tumor samples. PBMCs were collected pretreatment and during treatment and were isolated and stored as previously described. To estimate absolute template abundance from read counts, synthetic TCR analog templates were spiked into each PCR. The immunoSEQ assay was used to amplify TCRbeta CDR3 regions from genomic DNA with bias-controlled V and J gene primers. Sequencing of rearranged TCRbeta segments was done at approximately 20X coverage. The source study handled its data this way. Sequencing errors were corrected by clustering and CDR3s were annotated against IMGT to assign V, D and J genes. Downstream analyses used only productive TCRbeta rearrangements, leaving out any out-of-frame or stop-codon sequences. Clonality was calculated as one minus the Shannon entropy normalized by the log of the number of unique productive sequences. Fisher's exact test with Benjamini-Hochberg correction, at a threshold of adjusted p below 0.01, was used to find clones that differed between time points or between blood and tumor. TCRdb stores this immuneACCESS table with in-frame sequences only. Part of the clones is absent; in the studies checked, under half of the shortfall reflects unresolved V genes, and no reason is known for the rest. The DNA was the basis for D and trimming; V, J and clone size are from that table. Within this sample are about 45,000 clones, with about 88% of them counted one time only. Roughly 25% of the sample rests with the top ten.

The germline V gene specifies SQVTM as CDR1 and ANQGSEA as CDR2. Deletion took 0 bases off V and 11 bases off J, with a span of 14 bases between the germline ends. Including the terminal cysteine and phenylalanine, the CDR3 comprises 13 residues. Only CDR3 DNA is held: 39 bases, read in frame from base 1. This receptor was taken from a donor aged 40 or over with urothelial cancer. The starting material was PBMCs, obtained around atezolizumab (anti-PD-L1) treatment. The chain couples TRBV29-1 to TRBJ2-4; no D gene is confidently identified. At the DNA level, the sequence is TGCAGCGTTGAAGATCCCCGAACACGGGTTCAGTACTTC. Its protein is CSVEDPRTRVQYF.